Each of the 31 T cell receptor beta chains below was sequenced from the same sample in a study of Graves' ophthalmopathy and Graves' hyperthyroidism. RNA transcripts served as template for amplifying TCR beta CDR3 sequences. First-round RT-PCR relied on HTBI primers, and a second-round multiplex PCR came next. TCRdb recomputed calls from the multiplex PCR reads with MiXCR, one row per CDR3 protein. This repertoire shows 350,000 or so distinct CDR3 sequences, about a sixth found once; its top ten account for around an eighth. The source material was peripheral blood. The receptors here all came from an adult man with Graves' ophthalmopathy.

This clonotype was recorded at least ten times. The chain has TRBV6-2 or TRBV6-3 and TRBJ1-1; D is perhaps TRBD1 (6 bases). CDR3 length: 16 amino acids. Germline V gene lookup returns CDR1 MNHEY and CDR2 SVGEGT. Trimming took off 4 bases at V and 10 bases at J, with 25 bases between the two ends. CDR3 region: CASSSLGGRPVMAAFF. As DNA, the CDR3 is TGTGCCAGCAGTTCCCTTGGGGGCAGGCCGGTGATGGCAGCTTTCTTT.

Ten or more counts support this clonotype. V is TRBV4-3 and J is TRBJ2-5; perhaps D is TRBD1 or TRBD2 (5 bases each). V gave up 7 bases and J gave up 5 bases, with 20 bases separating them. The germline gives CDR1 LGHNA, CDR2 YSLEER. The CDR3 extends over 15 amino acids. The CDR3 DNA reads TGCGCCAGCAATGTCTCGGGACGGGGATGGGAGACCCAGTACTTC. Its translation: CASNVSGRGWETQYF.

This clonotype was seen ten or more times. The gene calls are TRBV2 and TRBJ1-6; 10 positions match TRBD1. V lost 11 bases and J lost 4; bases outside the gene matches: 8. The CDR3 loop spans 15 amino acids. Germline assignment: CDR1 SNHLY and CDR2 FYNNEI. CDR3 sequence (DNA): TGTGCCGGGGCGACAGGGGGCCAATATAATTCACCCCTCCACTTT. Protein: CAGATGGQYNSPLHF.

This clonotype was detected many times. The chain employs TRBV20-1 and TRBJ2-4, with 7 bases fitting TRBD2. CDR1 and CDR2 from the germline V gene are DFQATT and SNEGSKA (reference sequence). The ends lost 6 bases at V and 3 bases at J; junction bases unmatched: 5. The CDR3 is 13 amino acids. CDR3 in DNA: TGCAGTGCGCGCAGGGAGGGCAAAAACATTCAGTACTTC. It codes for CSARREGKNIQYF.

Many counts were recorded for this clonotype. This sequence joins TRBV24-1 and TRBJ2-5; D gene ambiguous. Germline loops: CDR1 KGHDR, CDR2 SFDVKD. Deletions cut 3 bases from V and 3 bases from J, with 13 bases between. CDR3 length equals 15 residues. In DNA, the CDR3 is TGTGCCACCAGTGATCCCATCCTGGGTGAAGAGACCCAGTACTTC. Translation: CATSDPILGEETQYF.

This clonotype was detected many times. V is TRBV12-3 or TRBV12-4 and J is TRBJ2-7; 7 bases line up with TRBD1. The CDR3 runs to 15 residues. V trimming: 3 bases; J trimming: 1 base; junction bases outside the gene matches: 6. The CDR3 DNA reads TGTGCCAGCAGTTTGATGGGACAGAGATCCTACGAGCAGTACTTC. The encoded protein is CASSLMGQRSYEQYF.

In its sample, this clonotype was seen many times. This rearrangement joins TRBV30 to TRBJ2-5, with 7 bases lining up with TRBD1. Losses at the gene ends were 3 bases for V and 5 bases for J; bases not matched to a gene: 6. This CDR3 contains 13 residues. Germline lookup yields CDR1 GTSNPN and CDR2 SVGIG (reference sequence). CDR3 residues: CAWRQQGTETQYF. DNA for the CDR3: TGTGCCTGGAGACAACAGGGGACGGAGACCCAGTACTTC. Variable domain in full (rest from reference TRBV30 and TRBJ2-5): SQTIHQWPATLVQPVGSPLSLECTVEGTSNPNLYWYRQAAGRGLQLLFYSVGIGQISSEVPQNLSASRPQDRQFILSSKKLLLSDSGFYLCAWRQQGTETQYFGPGTRLLVL.

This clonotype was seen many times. In DNA, the CDR3 is TGTGCCAGTAGTTATGCCCTATTCAGCAATCAGCCCCAGCATTTT. Amino acid sequence: CASSYALFSNQPQHF. V is TRBV19 and J is TRBJ1-5; D remains ambiguous. This CDR3 comprises 15 residues. The germline V gene encodes CDR1 LNHDA and CDR2 SQIVND (reference sequence). Trimming took 5 bases from V and 1 from J, leaving 12 bases between them.

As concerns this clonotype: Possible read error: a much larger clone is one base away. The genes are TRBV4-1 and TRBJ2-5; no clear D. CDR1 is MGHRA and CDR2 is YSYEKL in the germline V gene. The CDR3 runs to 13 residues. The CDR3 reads CASSQIPKETRYF. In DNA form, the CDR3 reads TGCGCCAGCAGCCAAATCCCGAAGGAGACCCGGTACTTC.

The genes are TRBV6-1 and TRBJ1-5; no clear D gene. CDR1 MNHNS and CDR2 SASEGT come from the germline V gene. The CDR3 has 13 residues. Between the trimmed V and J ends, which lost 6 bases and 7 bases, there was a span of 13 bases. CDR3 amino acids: CASREIDGQPQHF. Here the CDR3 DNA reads TGTGCCAGCAGAGAGATTGACGGCCAGCCCCAGCATTTT.

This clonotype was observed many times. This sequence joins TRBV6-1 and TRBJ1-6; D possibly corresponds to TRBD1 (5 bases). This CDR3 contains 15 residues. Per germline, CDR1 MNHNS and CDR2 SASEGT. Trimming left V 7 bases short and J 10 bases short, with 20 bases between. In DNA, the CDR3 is TGTGCCAGCACCCCCGGGACTCAACCTCGGTCACCCCTCCACTTT. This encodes CASTPGTQPRSPLHF.

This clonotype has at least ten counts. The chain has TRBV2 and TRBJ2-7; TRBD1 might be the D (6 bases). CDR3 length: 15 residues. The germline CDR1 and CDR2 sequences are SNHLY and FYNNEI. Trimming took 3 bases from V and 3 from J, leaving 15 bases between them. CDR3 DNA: TGTGCCAGCAGTGACCCGGACAGAGAAAGCTACGAGCAGTACTTC. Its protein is CASSDPDRESYEQYF.

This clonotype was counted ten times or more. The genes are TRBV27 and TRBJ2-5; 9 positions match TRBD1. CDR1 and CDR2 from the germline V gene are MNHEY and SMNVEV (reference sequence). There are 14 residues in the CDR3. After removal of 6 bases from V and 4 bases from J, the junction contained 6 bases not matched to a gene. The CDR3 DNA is TGTGCCAGCAGACAGGACAGGGGCGGAGAGACCCAGTACTTC. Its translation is CASRQDRGGETQYF.

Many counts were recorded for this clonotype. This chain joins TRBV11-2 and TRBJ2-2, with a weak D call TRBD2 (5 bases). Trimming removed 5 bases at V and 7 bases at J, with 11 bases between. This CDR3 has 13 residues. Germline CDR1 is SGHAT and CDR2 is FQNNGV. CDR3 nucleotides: TGTGCCAGCAGCCCCTCGGGGATCGGGGAGCTGTTTTTT. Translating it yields CASSPSGIGELFF.

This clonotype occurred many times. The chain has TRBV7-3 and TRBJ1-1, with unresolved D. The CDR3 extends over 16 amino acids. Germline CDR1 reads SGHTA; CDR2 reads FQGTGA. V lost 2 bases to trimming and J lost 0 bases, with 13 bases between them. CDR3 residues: CASSLVGNSMNTEAFF. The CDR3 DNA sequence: TGTGCCAGCAGCTTAGTTGGCAACAGTATGAACACTGAAGCTTTCTTT.

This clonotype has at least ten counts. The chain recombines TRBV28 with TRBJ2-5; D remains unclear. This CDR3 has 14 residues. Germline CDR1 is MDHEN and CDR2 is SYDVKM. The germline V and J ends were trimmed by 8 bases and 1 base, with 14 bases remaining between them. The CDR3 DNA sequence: TGTGCCAGCGCCCCGTCGGGCAGCCAAGAGACCCAGTACTTC. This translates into CASAPSGSQETQYF.

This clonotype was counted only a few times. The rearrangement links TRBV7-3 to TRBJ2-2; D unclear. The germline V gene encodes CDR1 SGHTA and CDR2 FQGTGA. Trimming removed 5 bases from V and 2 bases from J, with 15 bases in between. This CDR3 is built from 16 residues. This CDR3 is CASSPLRAQNTGELFF. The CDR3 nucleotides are TGTGCCAGCAGCCCCCTAAGAGCGCAAAACACCGGGGAGCTGTTTTTT.

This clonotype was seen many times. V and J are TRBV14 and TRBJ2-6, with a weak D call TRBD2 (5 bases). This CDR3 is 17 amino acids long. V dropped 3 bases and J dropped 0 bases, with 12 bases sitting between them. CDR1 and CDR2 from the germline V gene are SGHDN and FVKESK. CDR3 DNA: TGTGCCAGCAGCCATCGGGGTCCCCTCTCTGGGGCCAACGTCCTGACTTTC. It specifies CASSHRGPLSGANVLTF.

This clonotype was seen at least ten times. CDR3 in DNA: TGCAGCGTTGAAGAGTCTAGCGGGGGATATATTCAAGAGACCCAGTACTTC. Its protein is CSVEESSGGYIQETQYF. The V and J genes are TRBV29-1 and TRBJ2-5; 10 bases are shared with TRBD2. This CDR3 has 17 residues. Trimming removed 0 bases from V and 2 bases from J; junction bases left unmatched: 9. Germline V gives CDR1 SQVTM, CDR2 ANQGSEA.

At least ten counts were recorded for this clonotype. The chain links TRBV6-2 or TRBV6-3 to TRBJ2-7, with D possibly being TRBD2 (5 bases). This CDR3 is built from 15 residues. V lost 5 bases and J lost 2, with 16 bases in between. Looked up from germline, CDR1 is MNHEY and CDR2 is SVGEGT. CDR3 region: CASSNRLTGTYEQYF. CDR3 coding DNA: TGTGCCAGCAGTAATAGATTAACGGGGACCTACGAGCAGTACTTC.

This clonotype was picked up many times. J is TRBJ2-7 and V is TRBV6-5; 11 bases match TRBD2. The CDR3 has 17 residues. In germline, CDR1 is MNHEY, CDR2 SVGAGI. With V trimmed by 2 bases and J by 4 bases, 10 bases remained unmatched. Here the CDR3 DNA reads TGTGCCAGCAGTTACCAGCCCCTAGCGGGAGGAGGGTACGAGCAGTACTTC. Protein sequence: CASSYQPLAGGGYEQYF.

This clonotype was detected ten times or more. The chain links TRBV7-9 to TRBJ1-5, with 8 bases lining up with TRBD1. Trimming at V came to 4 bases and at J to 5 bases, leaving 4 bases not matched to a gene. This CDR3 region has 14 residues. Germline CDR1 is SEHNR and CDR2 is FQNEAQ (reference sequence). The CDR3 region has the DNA TGTGCCAGCAGCTCGACAGGGGAACATCAGCCCCAGCATTTT. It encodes CASSSTGEHQPQHF.

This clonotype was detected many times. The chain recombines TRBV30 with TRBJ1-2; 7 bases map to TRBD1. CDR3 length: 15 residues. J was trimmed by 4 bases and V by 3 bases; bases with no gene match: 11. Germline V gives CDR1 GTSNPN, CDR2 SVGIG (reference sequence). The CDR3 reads CAWRIQGGTSYGYTF. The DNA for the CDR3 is TGTGCCTGGAGGATTCAGGGGGGGACAAGCTATGGCTACACCTTC.

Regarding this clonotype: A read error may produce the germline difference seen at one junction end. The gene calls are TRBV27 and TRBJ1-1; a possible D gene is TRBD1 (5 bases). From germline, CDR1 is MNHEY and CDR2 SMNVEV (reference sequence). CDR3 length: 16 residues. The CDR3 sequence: CASSSNRARVGTEAYF. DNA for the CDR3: TGTGCCAGCAGTTCAAACCGGGCCAGGGTCGGCACTGAAGCTTACTTT.

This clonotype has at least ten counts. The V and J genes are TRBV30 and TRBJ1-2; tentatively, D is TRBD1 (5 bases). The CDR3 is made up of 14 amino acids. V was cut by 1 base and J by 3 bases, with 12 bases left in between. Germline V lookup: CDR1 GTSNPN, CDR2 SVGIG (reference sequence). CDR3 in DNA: TGTGCCTGGAGTGCTCGCCGGGGCGACTATGGCTACACCTTC. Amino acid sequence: CAWSARRGDYGYTF.

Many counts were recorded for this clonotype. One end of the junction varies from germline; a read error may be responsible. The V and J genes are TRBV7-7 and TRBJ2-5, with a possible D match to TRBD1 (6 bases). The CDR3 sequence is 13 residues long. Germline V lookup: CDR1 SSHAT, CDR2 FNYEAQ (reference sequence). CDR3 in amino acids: CASRDTNQETQYF. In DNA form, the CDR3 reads TGTGCTAGCAGGGACACAAACCAAGAGACCCAGTACTTC.

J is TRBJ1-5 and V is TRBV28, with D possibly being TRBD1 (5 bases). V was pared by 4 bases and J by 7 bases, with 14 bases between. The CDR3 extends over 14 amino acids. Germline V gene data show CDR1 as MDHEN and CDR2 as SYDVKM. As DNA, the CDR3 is TGTGCCAGCAGTTGGGGCAGGGAAGGACAGCCCCAGCATTTT. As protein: CASSWGREGQPQHF.

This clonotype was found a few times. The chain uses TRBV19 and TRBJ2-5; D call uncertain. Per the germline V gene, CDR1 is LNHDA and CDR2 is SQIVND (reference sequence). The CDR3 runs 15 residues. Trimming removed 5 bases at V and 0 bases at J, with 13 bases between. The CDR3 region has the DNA TGTGCCAGTAGTTCTCGATGGAGTTACCAAGAGACCCAGTACTTC. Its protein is CASSSRWSYQETQYF. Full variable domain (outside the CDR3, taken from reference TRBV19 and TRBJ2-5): DGGITQSPKYLFRKEGQNVTLSCEQNLNHDAMYWYRQDPGQGLRLIYYSQIVNDFQKGDIAEGYSVSREKKESFPLTVTSAQKNPTAFYLCASSSRWSYQETQYFGPGTRLLVL.

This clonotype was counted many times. CDR3 amino acids: CASRTGNQPQHF. In nucleotides, the CDR3 is TGTGCCAGCAGAACAGGGAATCAGCCCCAGCATTTT. This chain joins TRBV28 and TRBJ1-5; tentative D call: TRBD1 (6 bases). The CDR3 sequence is 12 residues long. With 6 bases removed from V and 4 bases from J, the gap between germline ends came to 7 bases. CDR1 MDHEN and CDR2 SYDVKM come from the germline V gene.

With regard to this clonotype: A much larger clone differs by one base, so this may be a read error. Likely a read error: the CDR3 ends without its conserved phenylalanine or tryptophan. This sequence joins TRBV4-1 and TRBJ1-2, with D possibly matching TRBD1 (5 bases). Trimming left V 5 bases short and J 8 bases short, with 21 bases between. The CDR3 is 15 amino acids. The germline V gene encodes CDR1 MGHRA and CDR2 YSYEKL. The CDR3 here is CASSTQAGEGRGYTL. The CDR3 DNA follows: TGCGCCAGCAGCACCCAGGCGGGGGAAGGTCGGGGCTACACCCTC.

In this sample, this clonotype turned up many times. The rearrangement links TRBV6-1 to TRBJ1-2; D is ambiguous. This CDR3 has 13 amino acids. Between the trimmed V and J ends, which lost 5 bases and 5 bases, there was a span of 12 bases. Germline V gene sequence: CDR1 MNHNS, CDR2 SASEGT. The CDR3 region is CASSKDGNYGYTF. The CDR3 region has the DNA TGTGCCAGCAGTAAGGACGGAAATTATGGCTACACCTTC.